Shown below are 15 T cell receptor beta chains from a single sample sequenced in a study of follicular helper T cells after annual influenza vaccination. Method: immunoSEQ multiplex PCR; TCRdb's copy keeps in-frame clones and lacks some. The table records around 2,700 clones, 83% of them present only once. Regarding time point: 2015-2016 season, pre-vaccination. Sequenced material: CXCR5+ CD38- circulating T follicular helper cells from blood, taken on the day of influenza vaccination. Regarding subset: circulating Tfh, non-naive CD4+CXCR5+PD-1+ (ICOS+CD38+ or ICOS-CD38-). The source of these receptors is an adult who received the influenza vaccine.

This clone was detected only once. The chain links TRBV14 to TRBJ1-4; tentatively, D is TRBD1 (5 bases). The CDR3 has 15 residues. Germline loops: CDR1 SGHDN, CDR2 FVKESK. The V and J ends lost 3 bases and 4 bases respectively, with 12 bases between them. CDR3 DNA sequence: TGTGCCAGCAGCCAGCGGGTGGGGGATAATGAAAAACTGTTTTTT. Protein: CASSQRVGDNEKLFF.

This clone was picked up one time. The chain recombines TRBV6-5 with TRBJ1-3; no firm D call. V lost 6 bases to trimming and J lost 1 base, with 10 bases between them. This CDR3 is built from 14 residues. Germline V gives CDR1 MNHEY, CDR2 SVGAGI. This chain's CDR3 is CASRSLGSGNTIYF. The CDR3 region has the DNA TGTGCCAGCAGATCCTTGGGGTCTGGAAACACCATATATTTT.

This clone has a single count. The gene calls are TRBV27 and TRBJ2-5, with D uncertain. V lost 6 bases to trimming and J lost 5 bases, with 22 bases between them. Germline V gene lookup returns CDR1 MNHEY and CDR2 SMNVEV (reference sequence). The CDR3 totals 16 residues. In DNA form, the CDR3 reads TGTGCCAGCAGATACAATCGACAACCTCTGGGGGAGACCCAGTACTTC. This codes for CASRYNRQPLGETQYF.

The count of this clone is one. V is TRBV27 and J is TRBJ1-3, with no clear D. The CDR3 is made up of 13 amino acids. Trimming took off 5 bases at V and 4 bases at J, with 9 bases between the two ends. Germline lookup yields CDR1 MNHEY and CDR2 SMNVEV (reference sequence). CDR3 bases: TGTGCCAGCAGTCCCCGTCGGGGAAACACCATATATTTT. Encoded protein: CASSPRRGNTIYF.

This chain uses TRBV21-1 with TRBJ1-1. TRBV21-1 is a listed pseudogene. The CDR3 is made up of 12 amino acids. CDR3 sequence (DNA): TGTGCCAGCAGGTATCCAAACACTGAAGCTTTCTTT. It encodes CASRYPNTEAFF.

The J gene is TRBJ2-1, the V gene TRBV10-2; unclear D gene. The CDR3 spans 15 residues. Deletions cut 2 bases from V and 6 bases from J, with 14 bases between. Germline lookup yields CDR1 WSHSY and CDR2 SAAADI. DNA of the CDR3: TGCGCCAGCAGTGAGCTGGCCGCGTGGGGCAATGAGCAGTTCTTC. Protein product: CASSELAAWGNEQFF.

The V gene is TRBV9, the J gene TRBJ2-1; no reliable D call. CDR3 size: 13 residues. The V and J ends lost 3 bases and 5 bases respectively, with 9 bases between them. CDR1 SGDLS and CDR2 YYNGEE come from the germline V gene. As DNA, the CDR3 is TGTGCCAGCAGCGCTTATGGGGACAATGAGCAGTTCTTC. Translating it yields CASSAYGDNEQFF.

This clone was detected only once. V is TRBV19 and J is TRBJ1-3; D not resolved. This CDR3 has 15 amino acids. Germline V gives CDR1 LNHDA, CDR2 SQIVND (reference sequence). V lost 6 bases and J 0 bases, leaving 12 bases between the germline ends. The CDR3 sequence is CASSPGRVSGNTIYF. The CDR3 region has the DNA TGTGCCAGTAGCCCGGGGAGGGTCTCTGGAAACACCATATATTTT.

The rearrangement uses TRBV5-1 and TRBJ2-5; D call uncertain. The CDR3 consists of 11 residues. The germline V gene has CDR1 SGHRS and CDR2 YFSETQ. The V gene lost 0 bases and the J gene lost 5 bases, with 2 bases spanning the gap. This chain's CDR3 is CASSLEETQYF. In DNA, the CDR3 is TGCGCCAGCAGCTTGGAGGAGACCCAGTACTTC. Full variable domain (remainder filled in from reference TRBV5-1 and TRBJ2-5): KAGVTQTPRYLIKTRGQQVTLSCSPISGHRSVSWYQQTPGQGLQFLFEYFSETQRNKGNFPGRFSGRQFSNSRSEMNVSTLELGDSALYLCASSLEETQYFGPGTRLLVL.

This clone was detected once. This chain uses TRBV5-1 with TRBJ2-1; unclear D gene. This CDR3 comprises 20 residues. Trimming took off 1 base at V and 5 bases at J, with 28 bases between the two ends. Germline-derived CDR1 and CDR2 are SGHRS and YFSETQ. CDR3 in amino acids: CASSLIDGIFTTRSHNEQFF. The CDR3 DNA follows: TGCGCCAGCAGCTTGATTGATGGGATTTTCACTACCCGTTCCCACAATGAGCAGTTCTTC.

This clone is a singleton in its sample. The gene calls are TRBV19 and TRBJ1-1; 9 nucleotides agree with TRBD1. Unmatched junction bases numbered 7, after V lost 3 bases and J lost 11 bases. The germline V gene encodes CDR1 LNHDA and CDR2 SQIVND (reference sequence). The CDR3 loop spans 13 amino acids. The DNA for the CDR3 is TGTGCCAGTAGTATCTTCGGGACAGGGACCGCTTTCTTT. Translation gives CASSIFGTGTAFF.

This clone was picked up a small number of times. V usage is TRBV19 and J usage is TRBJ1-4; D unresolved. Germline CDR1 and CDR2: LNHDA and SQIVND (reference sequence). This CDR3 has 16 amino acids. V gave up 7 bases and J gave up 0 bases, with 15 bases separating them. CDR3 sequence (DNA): TGTGCCAGTATCCCGTCCGGGAAAACAACTAATGAAAAACTGTTTTTT. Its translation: CASIPSGKTTNEKLFF. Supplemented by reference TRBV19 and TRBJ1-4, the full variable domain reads DGGITQSPKYLFRKEGQNVTLSCEQNLNHDAMYWYRQDPGQGLRLIYYSQIVNDFQKGDIAEGYSVSREKKESFPLTVTSAQKNPTAFYLCASIPSGKTTNEKLFFGSGTQLSVL.

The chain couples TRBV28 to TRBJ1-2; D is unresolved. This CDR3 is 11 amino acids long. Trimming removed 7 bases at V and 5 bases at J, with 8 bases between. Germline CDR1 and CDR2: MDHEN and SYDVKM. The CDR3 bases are TGTGCCAGCAAGGCTGAGTATGGCTACACCTTC. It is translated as CASKAEYGYTF.

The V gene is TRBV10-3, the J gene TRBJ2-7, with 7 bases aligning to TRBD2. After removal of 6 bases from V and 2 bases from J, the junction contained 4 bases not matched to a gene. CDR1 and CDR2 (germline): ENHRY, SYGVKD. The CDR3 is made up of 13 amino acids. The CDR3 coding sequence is TGTGCCATCAGCCCCGGGGGGACCTACGAGCAGTACTTC. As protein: CAISPGGTYEQYF.

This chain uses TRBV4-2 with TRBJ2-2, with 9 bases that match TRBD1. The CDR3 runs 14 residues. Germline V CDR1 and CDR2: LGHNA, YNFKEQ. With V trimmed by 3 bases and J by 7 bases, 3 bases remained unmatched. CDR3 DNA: TGTGCCAGCAGCCAGGGGACAGGGATCGGGGAGCTGTTTTTT. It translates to CASSQGTGIGELFF.